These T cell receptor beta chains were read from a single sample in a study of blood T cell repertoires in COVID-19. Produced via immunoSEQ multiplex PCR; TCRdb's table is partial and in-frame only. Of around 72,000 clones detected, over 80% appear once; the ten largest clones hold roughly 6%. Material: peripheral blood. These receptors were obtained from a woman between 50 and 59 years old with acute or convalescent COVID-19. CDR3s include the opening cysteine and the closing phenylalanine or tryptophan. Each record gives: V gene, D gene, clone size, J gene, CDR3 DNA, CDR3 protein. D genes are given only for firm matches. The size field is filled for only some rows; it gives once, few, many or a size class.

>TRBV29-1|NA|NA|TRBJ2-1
TGCAGCGTTGAAGGTGACTACCTCCTCAATGAGCAGTTCTTC
CSVEGDYLLNEQFF
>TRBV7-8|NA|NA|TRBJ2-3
TGTGCCAGCAGCTTAGTGCAGGGGACTACCACAGATACGCAGTATTTT
CASSLVQGTTTDTQYF
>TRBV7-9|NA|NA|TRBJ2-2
TGTGCCAGCTCCCCGGGGGAGCGCACCGGGGAGCTGTTTTTT
CASSPGERTGELFF
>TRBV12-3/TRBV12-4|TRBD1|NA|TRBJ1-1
TGTGCCAGCATTACGGGACAGGGGGCTTTCTTT
CASITGQGAFF
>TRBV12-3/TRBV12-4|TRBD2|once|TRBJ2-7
TGTGCCAGCAGTGGACTAGCGTTCGAGCAGTACTTC
CASSGLAFEQYF
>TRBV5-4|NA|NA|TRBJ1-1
TGTGCCAGCAGCTTGGGGAACAGGGACAACGCTGAAGCTTTCTTT
CASSLGNRDNAEAFF
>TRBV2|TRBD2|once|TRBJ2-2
TGTGCCAGCAGTGAAGAGCTAGCGGGAGGTCGAACCGGGGAGCTGTTTTTT
CASSEELAGGRTGELFF
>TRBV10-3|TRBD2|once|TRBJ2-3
TGTGCCATCGGGGACCCTACTAGCGGGGGGGCCCCAGATACGCAGTATTTT
CAIGDPTSGGAPDTQYF
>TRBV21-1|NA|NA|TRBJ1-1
TGTGCCAGCAGAACAGGGAACACTGAAGCTTTCTTT
CASRTGNTEAFF
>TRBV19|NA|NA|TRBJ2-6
TGTGCCAGTAGTATAGACGGGACTGGGGCCAACGTCCTGACTTTC
CASSIDGTGANVLTF
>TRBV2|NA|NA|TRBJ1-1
TGTGCCAGCACCTCGAACACTGAAGCTTTCTTT
CASTSNTEAFF
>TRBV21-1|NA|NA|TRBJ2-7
TGTGCCAGCAGCAAAGTGCTAGGACAGGGTCCTGGGGAGCAGTACTTC
CASSKVLGQGPGEQYF
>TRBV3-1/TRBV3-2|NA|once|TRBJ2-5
TGTGCCAGCAGCCAATCGACTAGGGGGCAGGGGGAGACCCAGTACTTC
CASSQSTRGQGETQYF
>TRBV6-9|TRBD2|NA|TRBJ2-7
TGTGCCAGCAGTTATTCCCGGCGGGAGCCCTCGCCCCTCTCCTACGAGCAGTACTTC
CASSYSRREPSPLSYEQYF
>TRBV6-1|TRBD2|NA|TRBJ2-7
TGTGCCAGCAGTGCTTACGTAGCGGGGGGCTCCTACGAGCAGTACTTC
CASSAYVAGGSYEQYF
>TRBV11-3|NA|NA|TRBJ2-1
TGTGCCAGCAGCTTAGAGTCCGGACTGGGTCACAATGAGCAGTTCTTC
CASSLESGLGHNEQFF
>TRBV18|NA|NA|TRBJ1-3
TGTGCCAGCTCACCCAATCCGTCTAGCTCTGGAAACACCATATATTTT
CASSPNPSSSGNTIYF
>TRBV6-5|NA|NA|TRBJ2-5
TGTGCCAGCACACGGGACCAAGAGACCCAGTACTTC
CASTRDQETQYF
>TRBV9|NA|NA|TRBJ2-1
TGTGCCAGCAGCGTAAGGGGCGCCTACAATGAGCAGTTCTTC
CASSVRGAYNEQFF
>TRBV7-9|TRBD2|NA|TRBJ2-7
TGTGCCAGCAGCTCGCAGACTAGCGGGAACGCCTACGAGCAGTACTTC
CASSSQTSGNAYEQYF
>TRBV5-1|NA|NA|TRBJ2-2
TGCGCCAGGGCGGAGGGTGACCCTCAATTCACCGGGGAGCTGTTTTTT
CARAEGDPQFTGELFF
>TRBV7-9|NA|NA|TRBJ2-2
TGTGCCAGCAGCTTAGGGGGCGGCAGGATCCTCCCCGGGGAGCTGTTTTTT
CASSLGGGRILPGELFF
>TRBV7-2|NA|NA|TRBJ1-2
TGTGCCAGCAGCTTGAGAAGCTATGGCTACACCTTC
CASSLRSYGYTF
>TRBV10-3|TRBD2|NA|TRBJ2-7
TGTGCCATCAGAAAGACTAGCGGAGCCTACGAGCAGTACTTC
CAIRKTSGAYEQYF
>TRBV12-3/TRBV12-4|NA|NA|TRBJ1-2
TGTGCCAGCAGCCCGGGTCACTATGGCTACACCTTC
CASSPGHYGYTF
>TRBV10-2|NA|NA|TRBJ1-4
TGCGCCAGCAGTGTAGGGGCAGTAGCAACTAATGAAAAACTGTTTTTT
CASSVGAVATNEKLFF
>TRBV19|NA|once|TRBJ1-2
TGTGCCAGTAGTATTGTGGCCTATGGCTACACCTTC
CASSIVAYGYTF
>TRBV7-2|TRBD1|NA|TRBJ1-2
TGTGCCAGCAGCACCGGACAGGGTGTGTATGGCTACACCTTC
CASSTGQGVYGYTF
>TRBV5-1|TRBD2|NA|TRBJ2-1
TGCGCCAGCAGCAGAAGGAGGACTAGCGGGAGGAGGAATGAGCAGTTCTTC
CASSRRRTSGRRNEQFF
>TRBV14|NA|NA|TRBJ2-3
TGTGCCAGCAGCCAAGGGTCCGGAGAGTACACAGATACGCAGTATTTT
CASSQGSGEYTDTQYF
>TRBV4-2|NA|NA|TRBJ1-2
TGTGCCAGCAGCCAAGGGGAGGGGGCTAACTATGGCTACACCTTC
CASSQGEGANYGYTF
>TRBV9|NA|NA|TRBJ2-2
TGTGCCAGCAGCGTAACCATCGGTGAATCCGGGGAGCTGTTTTTT
CASSVTIGESGELFF
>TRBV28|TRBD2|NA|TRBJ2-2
TGTGCCAGCAGCACTAGCGGGACTTCGACCGGGGAGCTGTTTTTT
CASSTSGTSTGELFF
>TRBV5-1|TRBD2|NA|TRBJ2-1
TGCGCCAGCAGCTCTAGTGGGACTAGCTCCTACAATGAGCAGTTCTTC
CASSSSGTSSYNEQFF
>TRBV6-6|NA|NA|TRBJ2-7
TGTGTCTCCGGGAGTGGGGGACCCTACGAGCAGTACTTC
CVSGSGGPYEQYF
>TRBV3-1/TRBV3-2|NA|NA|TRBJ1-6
TGTGCCAGCAGCCGGGGGGACTATAATTCACCCCTCCACTTT
CASSRGDYNSPLHF
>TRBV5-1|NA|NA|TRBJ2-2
TGCGCCAGCAGAACTAACCCGAGACCCGGGGAGCTGTTTTTT
CASRTNPRPGELFF
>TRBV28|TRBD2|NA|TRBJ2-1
TGTGCCAGCAGTCGAGGGACTAGCGGGAGTCACAATGAGCAGTTCTTC
CASSRGTSGSHNEQFF
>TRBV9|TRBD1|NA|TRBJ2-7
TGTGCCAGCAGCACCGGGACAGAGGGTCTCGCCTACGAGCAGTACTTC
CASSTGTEGLAYEQYF
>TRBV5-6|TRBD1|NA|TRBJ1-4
TGTGCCAGCAGTACTACCACCGGGACAGGGGGACAAAAACTGTTTTTT
CASSTTTGTGGQKLFF
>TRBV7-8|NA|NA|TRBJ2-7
TGTGCCAGCAGCTTAGTTTGGTCCTCGGGAGAGCAGTACTTC
CASSLVWSSGEQYF
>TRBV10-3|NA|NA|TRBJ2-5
TGTGCCGCAGGATCCCCTCCACAAGAGACCCAGTACTTC
CAAGSPPQETQYF
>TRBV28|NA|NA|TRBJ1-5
TGTGCCAGCAGGCCAGGCAATCAGCCCCAGCATTTT
CASRPGNQPQHF
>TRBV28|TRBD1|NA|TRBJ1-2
TGTGCCAGCAGTTTATGCGGACAGGGATGTGGCTACACCTTC
CASSLCGQGCGYTF
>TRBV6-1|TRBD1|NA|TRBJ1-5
TGTGCCAGCAGTGAGACAGGGTCCGGAAGCAATCAGCCCCAGCATTTT
CASSETGSGSNQPQHF
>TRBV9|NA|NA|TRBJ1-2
TGTGCCAGCAGCGTTCCCCCGACGAGGGACTATGGCTACACCTTC
CASSVPPTRDYGYTF
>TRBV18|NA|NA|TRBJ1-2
TGTGCCAGCTCACCCGTTCGTCAGGCTAACTATGGCTACACCTTC
CASSPVRQANYGYTF
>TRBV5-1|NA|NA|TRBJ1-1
TGCGCCAGCAGCTTGTTCGGTGACAGAGCGAACACTGAAGCTTTCTTT
CASSLFGDRANTEAFF
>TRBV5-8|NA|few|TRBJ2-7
TGTGCCAGCAGCTTGGAGGGCTGGGGCTCCGAGCAGTACTTC
CASSLEGWGSEQYF
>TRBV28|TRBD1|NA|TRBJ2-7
TGTGCCAGCAGCCTCCGGGCCACAGGGGGATACGAGCAGTACTTC
CASSLRATGGYEQYF
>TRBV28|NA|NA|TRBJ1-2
TGTGCCAGCAGTTTTCTAGGAGCTAACTATGGCTACACCTTC
CASSFLGANYGYTF
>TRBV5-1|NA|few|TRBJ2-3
TGCGCCACCAGGGACTTCACTAGCACAGATACGCAGTATTTT
CATRDFTSTDTQYF
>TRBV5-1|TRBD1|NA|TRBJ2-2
TGCGCCAGCAGCCCCACAGGGGTTTCGAACACCGGGGAGCTGTTTTTT
CASSPTGVSNTGELFF
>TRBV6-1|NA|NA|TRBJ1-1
TGTGCCAGCAGTGAACGAGAGGACACTGAAGCTTTCTTT
CASSEREDTEAFF
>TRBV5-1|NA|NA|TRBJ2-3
TGCGCCAGCAGCCCGGAACAGGTTCCTCACGGGACGCAGTATTTT
CASSPEQVPHGTQYF